Below, 8 T cell receptor beta chains from the same sample are listed, as sequenced in a study of identical twins. TCRdb processed the 5' RACE reads anew with MiXCR; each CDR3 protein has one entry. There are under 900,000 distinct CDR3 sequences in the sample; approximately 13% occur only once, and about 1.6% lies in the top ten. These same records also appear under a second study, on yellow fever vaccine responses in identical twins.

Sequenced material: PBMCs. These receptors all stem from a woman in her late teens or twenties in good health.

This clonotype was recorded many times. The rearrangement links TRBV12-3 or TRBV12-4 to TRBJ2-7; D is ambiguous. Trimming took off 6 bases at V and 0 bases at J, with 12 bases between the two ends. The CDR3 sequence is 14 residues long. The CDR3 loop reads CASRKGPYSYEQYF. The CDR3 DNA reads TGTGCCAGCAGGAAAGGACCGTACTCCTACGAGCAGTACTTC.

J is TRBJ2-7 and V is TRBV12-3 or TRBV12-4; TRBD2 might be the D (5 bases). V was shortened by 1 base and J by 5 bases, with 9 bases between the two germline ends. The CDR3 totals 13 residues. This chain's CDR3 is CASSLVRVHEQYF. The DNA of the CDR3 is TGTGCCAGCAGTTTAGTGCGGGTCCACGAGCAGTACTTC.

DNA of the CDR3: TGCAGTGCTAGAGGTGGACAGGTTGGGTCTCATGAAAAACTGTTTTTT. Amino acid sequence: CSARGGQVGSHEKLFF. The chain employs TRBV20-1 and TRBJ1-4, with 7 bases fitting TRBD1. The ends lost 1 base at V and 6 bases at J; junction bases unmatched: 11. Germline V CDR1 and CDR2: DFQATT, SNEGSKA (reference sequence). The CDR3 extends over 16 amino acids.

This clonotype was observed a handful of times. The chain joins TRBV20-1 to TRBJ2-5; TRBD2 matches 13 bases. Trimming at V came to 6 bases and at J to 3 bases, leaving 19 bases not matched to a gene. Germline loops: CDR1 DFQATT, CDR2 SNEGSKA (reference sequence). The length of the CDR3 is 19 residues. CDR3 sequence: CSAKSSQLLAGGPKETQYF. The CDR3 nucleotides read TGCAGTGCCAAGAGCTCGCAGCTACTAGCGGGAGGGCCGAAAGAGACCCAGTACTTC.

There are a few counts of this clonotype. This clone may be a read error of a much larger clone one base away. This chain uses TRBV20-1 with TRBJ2-5; D unresolved. Germline loops: CDR1 DFQATT, CDR2 SNEGSKA (reference sequence). Trimming stripped 4 bases from V and 1 base from J, with 4 bases between. CDR3 length: 11 residues. The CDR3 spells CSANLQETQYF. As DNA, the CDR3 is TGCAGTGCTAATCTCCAAGAGACCCAGTACTTC.

This clonotype appeared many times. The genes are TRBV12-3 or TRBV12-4 and TRBJ2-4, with D perhaps TRBD1 (5 bases). The CDR3 covers 15 residues. Trimming left V 4 bases short and J 4 bases short, with 14 bases between. The CDR3 sequence is CASSWAGNSKNIQYF. The DNA of the CDR3 is TGTGCCAGCAGTTGGGCAGGGAACTCAAAAAACATTCAGTACTTC.

The V and J genes are TRBV28 and TRBJ1-2, with 9 bases that match TRBD1. V was clipped by 5 bases and J by 3 bases; unmatched bases: 7. Germline CDR1 MDHEN, CDR2 SYDVKM. The CDR3 has 15 amino acids. CDR3: CASSLIGTGYYGYTF. The DNA of the CDR3 is TGTGCCAGCAGTCTAATTGGGACAGGGTACTATGGCTACACCTTC.

The table lists this clonotype with many counts. This chain links TRBV12-3 or TRBV12-4 with TRBJ2-2; 8 positions match TRBD2. Trimming took 8 bases from V and 5 from J; bases not matched to a gene: 10. The CDR3 spans 15 residues. The chain's CDR3 is CASGNSGDWTGELFF. The CDR3 nucleotides read TGTGCCAGCGGAAATAGCGGGGATTGGACCGGGGAGCTGTTTTTT.